Listed here are 19 T cell receptor beta chains from one sample, sequenced in a study of post-analysis software for immune sequencing data. Notes on the study in general: Comparison of patients with controls showed about 5 TRBV segments more frequent in patients, TRBV5-6, TRBV5-1 and TRBV20-1 among them.

What these receptors recognize is not known. Researchers reported that TCR beta cDNA libraries carried unique molecular identifiers. TCRdb reanalysed the PCR reads using MiXCR and keeps one entry per CDR3 protein. Among about 770,000 distinct CDR3 sequences listed, about 45% were seen once. The material sequenced was blood. These receptors all come from a girl under 18 with multiple sclerosis.

In this sample, this clonotype turned up a few times. The rearrangement uses TRBV27 and TRBJ2-5; tentatively, D is TRBD1 or TRBD2 (5 bases each). The end of the DNA is better explained by TRBJ2-7, so the J call may be wrong. The CDR3 is made up of 15 amino acids. Germline V CDR1 and CDR2: MNHEY, SMNVEV (reference sequence). This CDR3 reads CASSRQLGPGGEQYF. CDR3 in DNA: TGTGCCAGCAGTCGTCAACTAGGGCCTGGGGGCGAGCAGTACTTC.

The chain uses TRBV5-1 and TRBJ1-6; TRBD1 might be the D (5 bases). Germline assignment: CDR1 SGHRS and CDR2 YFSETQ. This CDR3 has 13 amino acids. V was shortened by 5 bases and J by 7 bases, with 10 bases between the two germline ends. CDR3 DNA sequence: TGCGCCAGCAGTTCCGAGGGGAATTCACCCCTCCACTTT. Translation gives CASSSEGNSPLHF. The full variable domain, in which reference TRBV5-1 and TRBJ1-6 provide the parts outside the CDR3, is KAGVTQTPRYLIKTRGQQVTLSCSPISGHRSVSWYQQTPGQGLQFLFEYFSETQRNKGNFPGRFSGRQFSNSRSEMNVSTLELGDSALYLCASSSEGNSPLHFGNGTRLTVT.

The chain combines TRBV27 with TRBJ2-7; a possible D gene is TRBD2 (6 bases). The V end was cut by 6 bases, the J end by 6 bases, with 21 bases between. The germline gives CDR1 MNHEY, CDR2 SMNVEV (reference sequence). The CDR3 runs 15 residues. CDR3 bases: TGTGCCAGCAGGCCGCGGGATGGATCCCTGGCCGAGCAGTACTTC. It specifies CASRPRDGSLAEQYF.

The V call is TRBV28, the J call TRBJ1-5, with D possibly being TRBD1 (5 bases). CDR3 size: 19 residues. In germline, CDR1 is MDHEN, CDR2 SYDVKM. Trimming took off 6 bases at V and 1 base at J, with 25 bases between the two ends. CDR3: CASSPPPETDKGSNQPQHF. The DNA for the CDR3 is TGTGCCAGCAGCCCGCCTCCTGAGACAGACAAGGGGAGCAATCAGCCCCAGCATTTT.

In its sample, this clonotype was seen once. The V gene is TRBV5-1, the J gene TRBJ2-1; TRBD2 aligns across 10 bases. The length of the CDR3 is 15 residues. Germline loops: CDR1 SGHRS, CDR2 YFSETQ. Unmatched junction bases numbered 7, after V lost 4 bases and J lost 6 bases. In DNA form, the CDR3 reads TGCGCCAGCAGCCGAGCGGGAGGGCCCATCAATGAGCAGTTCTTC. Translated: CASSRAGGPINEQFF.

This clonotype was observed a few times. This chain connects TRBV12-3 or TRBV12-4 to TRBJ2-1; D gene ambiguous. The CDR3 covers 13 residues. The V end was cut by 6 bases, the J end by 5 bases, with 11 bases between. CDR3: CASSVVQNNEQFF. CDR3 coding DNA: TGTGCCAGCAGCGTAGTGCAGAACAATGAGCAGTTCTTC.

The genes are TRBV29-1 and TRBJ2-3; the D is unclear. Deletions cut 1 base from V and 6 bases from J, with 20 bases between. The CDR3 is made up of 16 amino acids. Per the germline V gene, CDR1 is SQVTM and CDR2 is ANQGSEA. The CDR3 DNA follows: TGCAGCGTTGAAGGCTTATGGACCTTGGTTGCCGATACGCAGTATTTT. This gives the protein CSVEGLWTLVADTQYF.

The table lists this clonotype with a few counts. The V and J genes are TRBV7-9 and TRBJ2-1; 8 nucleotides agree with TRBD1. Germline V lookup: CDR1 SEHNR, CDR2 FQNEAQ (reference sequence). Trimming removed 1 base from V and 4 bases from J; junction bases left unmatched: 3. The CDR3 runs 15 residues. CDR3 sequence: CASSLVGTGYNEQFF. The DNA for the CDR3 is TGTGCCAGCAGCTTAGTCGGGACAGGTTACAATGAGCAGTTCTTC.

V is TRBV4-3 and J is TRBJ2-2; D remains unclear. The CDR3 spans 13 residues. Germline V gene sequence: CDR1 LGHNA, CDR2 YSLEER. The V end was cut by 1 base, the J end by 7 bases, with 7 bases between. CDR3 region: CASSQAGGGELFF. The CDR3 region has the DNA TGCGCCAGCAGCCAAGCTGGCGGCGGGGAGCTGTTTTTT.

This clonotype was seen a handful of times. This chain links TRBV7-2 with TRBJ2-3; D gene unclear. CDR1 is SGHTA, CDR2 FQGNSA, per germline. Trimming took 3 bases from V and 1 from J, leaving 17 bases between them. The CDR3 has 17 amino acids. The CDR3 region has the DNA TGTGCCAGCAGCTTTAAGGCGCGGCGGTCTGGCACAGATACGCAGTATTTT. Its translation: CASSFKARRSGTDTQYF.

The chain combines TRBV6-5 with TRBJ1-5; D not resolved. This CDR3 has 15 residues. Trimming stripped 5 bases from V and 3 bases from J, with 14 bases between. CDR1 and CDR2 (germline): MNHEY, SVGAGI. The CDR3 region has the DNA TGTGCCAGCAGTAGACGTGCAACGACCAATCAGCCCCAGCATTTT. Amino acid sequence: CASSRRATTNQPQHF.

This clonotype has more than one count but fewer than ten. V usage is TRBV27 and J usage is TRBJ2-1; 8 positions agree with TRBD2. The CDR3 length is 15 residues. J was trimmed by 5 bases and V by 6 bases; bases with no gene match: 9. Germline V gene sequence: CDR1 MNHEY, CDR2 SMNVEV (reference sequence). The CDR3: CASSPGIAGNNEQFF. CDR3 bases: TGTGCCAGCAGCCCAGGGATAGCGGGGAACAATGAGCAGTTCTTC.

This clonotype has a handful of counts. The rearrangement links TRBV7-9 to TRBJ2-5; the D gene could be TRBD1 or TRBD2 (5 bases each). The CDR3 has 16 amino acids. Trimming took 4 bases from V and 1 from J, leaving 16 bases between them. Germline loops: CDR1 SEHNR, CDR2 FQNEAQ (reference sequence). The CDR3 loop is CASSSRSTGAQETQYF. The DNA of the CDR3 is TGTGCCAGCAGCTCCCGATCTACCGGGGCCCAAGAGACCCAGTACTTC. Looking up the rest from reference TRBV7-9 and TRBJ2-5 gives the full variable domain: DTGVSQNPRHKITKRGQNVTFRCDPISEHNRLYWYRQTLGQGPEFLTYFQNEAQLEKSRLLSDRFSAERPKGSFSTLEIQRTEQGDSAMYLCASSSRSTGAQETQYFGPGTRLLVL.

The chain employs TRBV9 and TRBJ2-1; D is perhaps TRBD2 (6 bases). The CDR3 loop spans 16 amino acids. The germline gives CDR1 SGDLS, CDR2 YYNGEE. The ends were cut back, 0 bases at V and 0 bases at J, with 10 bases in the middle. For the CDR3, the DNA is TGTGCCAGCAGCGTAGGTCCCGGGAGCTCCTACAATGAGCAGTTCTTC. Translating gives CASSVGPGSSYNEQFF.

The CDR3 DNA reads TGTGCCAGCAGTGCGGGTAGCGGGCCACTCTACGAGCAGTACTTC. This translates into CASSAGSGPLYEQYF. This chain uses TRBV6-1 with TRBJ2-7, with 7 bases lining up with TRBD2. V lost 4 bases and J lost 3; bases outside the gene matches: 9. Germline V gene sequence: CDR1 MNHNS, CDR2 SASEGT. The CDR3 covers 15 residues.

J is TRBJ1-4 and V is TRBV6-6, with TRBD1 identical over 8 bases. Germline CDR1 reads MNHNY; CDR2 reads SVGAGI (reference sequence). The CDR3 has 14 amino acids. Trimming cost V 2 bases and J 6 bases; bases outside gene matches: 2. The CDR3 nucleotides read TGTGCCAGCAGTTACGGGACAGGCGATGAAAAACTGTTTTTT. Protein sequence: CASSYGTGDEKLFF.

The V gene is TRBV6-5, the J gene TRBJ1-1; D uncertain. The CDR3 is 15 residues long. Germline V CDR1 and CDR2: MNHEY, SVGAGI. The ends were cut back, 0 bases at V and 2 bases at J, with 10 bases in the middle. CDR3 sequence (DNA): TGTGCCAGCAGTTACTCGATCACGTTAAACACTGAAGCTTTCTTT. It is translated as CASSYSITLNTEAFF.

The gene calls are TRBV10-3 and TRBJ2-7; D possibly corresponds to TRBD1 (6 bases). Germline values: CDR1 ENHRY, CDR2 SYGVKD. Trimming removed 3 bases from V and 0 bases from J, with 12 bases in between. This CDR3 region has 15 residues. The CDR3 spells CAISDTGTNSYEQYF. The CDR3 DNA reads as TGTGCCATCAGTGATACCGGGACAAACTCCTACGAGCAGTACTTC.

This CDR3 reads CAISESSNAEAFF. In DNA form, the CDR3 reads TGTGCCATCAGTGAGTCTAGTAACGCTGAAGCTTTCTTT. V and J are TRBV10-3 and TRBJ1-1; no reliable D call. The germline V gene has CDR1 ENHRY and CDR2 SYGVKD. The CDR3 has 13 amino acids. V lost 0 bases, J lost 6 bases, and 8 bases lay in between.